Listed here are 7 T cell receptor beta chains from one sample, sequenced in a study of blood T cell repertoires in COVID-19. Method: immunoSEQ multiplex PCR; TCRdb's copy keeps in-frame clones and lacks some. The data contain 120,000 or so clones, 65% to 85% of them singletons. The material sequenced was peripheral blood. These receptors came from a woman aged 70-85 years with acute or convalescent COVID-19.

The chain employs TRBV7-9 and TRBJ2-7; tentatively, D is TRBD1 (6 bases). Trimming took 1 base from V and 2 from J, leaving 12 bases between them. CDR3 size: 15 residues. The germline CDR1 and CDR2 sequences are SEHNR and FQNEAQ (reference sequence). As DNA, the CDR3 is TGTGCCAGCAGCTTAGGTCCAGGGGAAGCCTACGAGCAGTACTTC. It codes for CASSLGPGEAYEQYF.

This chain uses TRBV7-9 with TRBJ1-1, with 8 bases aligning to TRBD1. The CDR3 contains 16 residues. With 5 bases clipped from V and 0 bases from J, the junction kept 8 bases outside the gene matches. In germline, CDR1 is SEHNR, CDR2 FQNEAQ (reference sequence). This CDR3 is CASSPSGGGMNTEAFF. The CDR3 DNA follows: TGTGCCAGCAGCCCTTCAGGGGGCGGCATGAACACTGAAGCTTTCTTT.

V and J are TRBV5-1 and TRBJ2-7, with 7 bases fitting TRBD1. The germline CDR1 and CDR2 sequences are SGHRS and YFSETQ. The CDR3 length is 14 residues. V lost 4 bases to trimming and J lost 7 bases; unmatched junction nucleotides: 11. The CDR3 region is CASSHGDRTTEQYF. Here the CDR3 DNA reads TGCGCCAGCAGCCATGGGGACAGAACTACGGAGCAGTACTTC.

The gene calls are TRBV19 and TRBJ2-7; D not certain. The CDR3 runs to 13 residues. The V gene's germline CDR1 is LNHDA and CDR2 SQIVND (reference sequence). V lost 3 bases to trimming and J lost 5 bases, with 11 bases between them. The DNA of the CDR3 is TGTGCCAGTAGTATCATCTGGGCGAACGAGCAGTACTTC. As protein: CASSIIWANEQYF.

This chain connects TRBV5-1 to TRBJ1-1; D uncertain. This CDR3 has 16 amino acids. The ends were cut back, 1 base at V and 0 bases at J, with 13 bases in the middle. Germline assignment: CDR1 SGHRS and CDR2 YFSETQ. CDR3 amino acids: CASSLMGGGMNTEAFF. The CDR3 nucleotides read TGCGCCAGCAGCTTGATGGGCGGAGGGATGAACACTGAAGCTTTCTTT.

This chain joins TRBV3-1 (or the pseudogene TRBV3-2) and TRBJ1-1; perhaps TRBD1 as D (5 bases). Trimming removed 6 bases at V and 1 base at J, with 9 bases between. Germline V gene lookup returns CDR1 LGHDT and CDR2 YNNKEL (reference sequence). The CDR3 extends over 13 amino acids. CDR3 sequence reads: CASRNQGNTEAFF. The CDR3 region has the DNA TGTGCCAGCAGAAACCAGGGGAACACTGAAGCTTTCTTT.

A few counts support this clone. CDR3 sequence (DNA): TGTGCCAGCAGCTTAGACAGGGACACTGAAGCTTTCTTT. This codes for CASSLDRDTEAFF. The chain joins TRBV11-2 to TRBJ1-1, with D possibly TRBD1 on 5 matching bases. CDR1 and CDR2 from the germline V gene are SGHAT and FQNNGV. Trimming cost V 0 bases and J 3 bases, with 5 bases left between them. This CDR3 region has 13 residues.